The source of this T cell receptor beta chain is a study of blood T cell repertoires in COVID-19. Turning to the study itself: The United States, Italy and Spain provided the acute and convalescent COVID-19 samples. Nucleic acid was either cDNA or gDNA, and it came from T cells, B-cell-depleted T cells, or PBMCs.

Patients in Seattle were enrolled during active infection, then followed longitudinally. This clone came up once. The protocol was immunoSEQ multiplex PCR, while the TCRdb copy is restricted to in-frame clones and leaves out a portion. The sample holds roughly 130,000 clones, roughly 90% seen once. V was trimmed by 2 bases and J by 7 bases, leaving 11 bases between them. The CDR3 is 13 amino acids. CDR1 GTSNPN and CDR2 SVGIG come from the germline V gene (reference sequence). The sequence was obtained from a man aged 60 to 75 with COVID-19, enrolled during active disease. The sequenced sample consisted of peripheral blood. V and J are TRBV30 and TRBJ2-2; the D gene is possibly TRBD2 (5 bases). The CDR3 region is CAWSKLAGGELFF. CDR3 bases: TGTGCCTGGAGTAAGCTAGCTGGCGGGGAGCTGTTTTTT.